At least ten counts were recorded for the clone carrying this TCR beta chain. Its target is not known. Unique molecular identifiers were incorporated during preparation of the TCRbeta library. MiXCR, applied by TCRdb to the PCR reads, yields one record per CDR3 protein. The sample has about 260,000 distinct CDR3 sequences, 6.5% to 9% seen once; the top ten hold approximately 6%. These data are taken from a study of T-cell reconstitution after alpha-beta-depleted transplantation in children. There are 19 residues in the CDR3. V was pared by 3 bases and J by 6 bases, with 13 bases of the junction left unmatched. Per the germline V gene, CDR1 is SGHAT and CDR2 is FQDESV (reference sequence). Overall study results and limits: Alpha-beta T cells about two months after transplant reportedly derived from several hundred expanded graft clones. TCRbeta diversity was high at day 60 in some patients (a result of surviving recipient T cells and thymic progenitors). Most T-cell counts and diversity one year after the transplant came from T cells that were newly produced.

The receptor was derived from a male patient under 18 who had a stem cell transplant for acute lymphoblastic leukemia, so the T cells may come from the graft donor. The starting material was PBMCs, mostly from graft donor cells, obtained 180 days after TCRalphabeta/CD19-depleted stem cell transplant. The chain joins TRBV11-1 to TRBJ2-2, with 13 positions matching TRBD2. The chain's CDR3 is CASSFTSGRDNASPGELFF. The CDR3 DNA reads TGTGCCAGCAGCTTTACTAGCGGGAGGGACAACGCCTCCCCCGGGGAGCTGTTTTTT.